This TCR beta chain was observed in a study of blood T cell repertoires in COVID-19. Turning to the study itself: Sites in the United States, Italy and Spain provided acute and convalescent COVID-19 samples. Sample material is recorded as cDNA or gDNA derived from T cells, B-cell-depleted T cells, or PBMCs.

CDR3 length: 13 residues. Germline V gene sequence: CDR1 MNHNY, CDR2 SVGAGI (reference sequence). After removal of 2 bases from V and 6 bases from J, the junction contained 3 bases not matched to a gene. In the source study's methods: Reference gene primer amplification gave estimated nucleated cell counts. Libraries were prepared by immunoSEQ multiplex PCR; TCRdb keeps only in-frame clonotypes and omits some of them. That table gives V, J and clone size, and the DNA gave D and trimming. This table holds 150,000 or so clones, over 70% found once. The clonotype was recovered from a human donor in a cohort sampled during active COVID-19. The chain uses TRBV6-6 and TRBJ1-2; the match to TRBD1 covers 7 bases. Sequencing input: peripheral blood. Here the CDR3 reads CASSYDRVNGYTF. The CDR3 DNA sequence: TGTGCCAGCAGTTACGACAGGGTTAATGGCTACACCTTC.